This T cell receptor (beta chain) appears in the sequencing data of a study of Ad26.COV2.S vaccination and SARS-CoV-2 variants. As for treatment: around 19 received Ad26.COV2.S at low or high dose, single or two shots; several received placebo; per-sample allocation not given. Samples were taken on day 63 after the first vaccine or placebo injection. Broader study findings: TCR breadth and depth estimates may have understated total T cell responses.

The repertoire was sequenced with immunoSEQ multiplex PCR; TCRdb's copy has only in-frame clones and lacks some. This sample has 400,000 to 450,000 clones, with roughly 90% found just once. A note on this clone: Antigen: not known.

This sequence originates from a person aged 18-65 years who received the Ad26.COV2.S COVID-19 vaccine or a placebo. Specimen: peripheral blood, collected in a trial of Ad26.COV2.S vaccine versus placebo.

Here the CDR3 reads CASSPVVANEQFF. In nucleotides, the CDR3 is TGTGCCAGCTCACCAGTGGTAGCGAATGAGCAGTTCTTC. The chain combines TRBV18 with TRBJ2-1; D possibly corresponds to TRBD2 (5 bases). The CDR3 has 13 amino acids. Germline V lookup: CDR1 KGHSH, CDR2 LQKENI. With 2 bases removed from V and 7 bases from J, the gap between germline ends came to 9 bases.